The sequence of this T cell receptor (beta chain) was determined in a study of T cell responses to AZD1222 COVID-19 vaccine. CDR1 and CDR2 (germline): SEHNR, FQNEAQ (reference sequence). Trimming removed 4 bases from V and 5 bases from J; junction bases left unmatched: 9. The CDR3 extends over 16 amino acids. Profiled with immunoSEQ multiplex PCR; TCRdb holds only in-frame clones, not every one. The sample contains approximately 120,000 clones, 93% of which appear only once. This receptor was obtained from an adult in good health. J is TRBJ1-4 and V is TRBV7-9; 8 nucleotides line up with TRBD1. Sequenced here: peripheral blood, sampled on day 0 of AZD1222 vaccination. The CDR3 DNA follows: TGTGCCAGCAGCTCGCCCGGACAGGGTCCCAATGAAAAACTGTTTTTT. Its protein is CASSSPGQGPNEKLFF.